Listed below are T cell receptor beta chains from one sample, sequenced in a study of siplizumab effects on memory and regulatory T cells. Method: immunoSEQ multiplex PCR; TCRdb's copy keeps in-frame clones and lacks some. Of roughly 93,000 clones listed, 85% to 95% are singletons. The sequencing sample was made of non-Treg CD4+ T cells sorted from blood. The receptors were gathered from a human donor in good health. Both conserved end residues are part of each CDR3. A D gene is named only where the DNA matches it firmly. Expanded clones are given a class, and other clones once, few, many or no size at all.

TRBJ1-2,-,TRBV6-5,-,CASSEVGYGYTF,TGTGCCAGCAGTGAAGTTGGGTATGGCTACACCTTC
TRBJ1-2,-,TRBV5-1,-,CASSLRVGTYGYTF,TGCGCCAGCAGCTTGAGGGTCGGGACCTATGGCTACACCTTC
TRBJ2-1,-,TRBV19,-,CASSLVNEQFF,TGTGCCAGTAGTCTCGTTAATGAGCAGTTCTTC
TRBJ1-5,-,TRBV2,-,CASSTQGNQPQHF,TGTGCCAGCAGCACACAGGGCAATCAGCCCCAGCATTTT
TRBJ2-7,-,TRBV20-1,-,CSATILNEQYF,TGCAGTGCGACCATCTTGAACGAGCAGTACTTC
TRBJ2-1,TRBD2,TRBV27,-,CASSPTRGLANLSPTNEQFF,TGTGCCAGCAGTCCGACCAGGGGACTAGCGAATCTGTCTCCTACGAATGAGCAGTTCTTC
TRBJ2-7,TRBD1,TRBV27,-,CASSLRITGGYTQYF,TGTGCCAGCAGTTTACGGATCACAGGGGGGTACACGCAGTACTTC
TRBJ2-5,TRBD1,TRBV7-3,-,CASSLSGQGTETQYF,TGTGCCAGCAGCTTAAGTGGACAGGGCACAGAGACCCAGTACTTC
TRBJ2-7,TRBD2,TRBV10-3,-,CAISASGLAFDEQYF,TGTGCCATCAGTGCTAGTGGACTAGCCTTTGACGAGCAGTACTTC
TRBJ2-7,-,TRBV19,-,CASKPGGRGYEQYF,TGTGCCAGTAAACCTGGAGGTAGGGGTTACGAGCAGTACTTC
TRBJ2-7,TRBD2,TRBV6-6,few,CASSYSTSDEDEQYF,TGTGCCAGCAGTTACTCCACTAGCGATGAAGACGAGCAGTACTTC
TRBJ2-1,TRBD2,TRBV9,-,CASSVTSVAYNEQFF,TGTGCCAGCAGCGTGACTAGCGTCGCTTACAATGAGCAGTTCTTC
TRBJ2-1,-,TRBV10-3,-,CAISAGGTNNEQFF,TGTGCCATCAGTGCTGGGGGTACCAACAATGAGCAGTTCTTC